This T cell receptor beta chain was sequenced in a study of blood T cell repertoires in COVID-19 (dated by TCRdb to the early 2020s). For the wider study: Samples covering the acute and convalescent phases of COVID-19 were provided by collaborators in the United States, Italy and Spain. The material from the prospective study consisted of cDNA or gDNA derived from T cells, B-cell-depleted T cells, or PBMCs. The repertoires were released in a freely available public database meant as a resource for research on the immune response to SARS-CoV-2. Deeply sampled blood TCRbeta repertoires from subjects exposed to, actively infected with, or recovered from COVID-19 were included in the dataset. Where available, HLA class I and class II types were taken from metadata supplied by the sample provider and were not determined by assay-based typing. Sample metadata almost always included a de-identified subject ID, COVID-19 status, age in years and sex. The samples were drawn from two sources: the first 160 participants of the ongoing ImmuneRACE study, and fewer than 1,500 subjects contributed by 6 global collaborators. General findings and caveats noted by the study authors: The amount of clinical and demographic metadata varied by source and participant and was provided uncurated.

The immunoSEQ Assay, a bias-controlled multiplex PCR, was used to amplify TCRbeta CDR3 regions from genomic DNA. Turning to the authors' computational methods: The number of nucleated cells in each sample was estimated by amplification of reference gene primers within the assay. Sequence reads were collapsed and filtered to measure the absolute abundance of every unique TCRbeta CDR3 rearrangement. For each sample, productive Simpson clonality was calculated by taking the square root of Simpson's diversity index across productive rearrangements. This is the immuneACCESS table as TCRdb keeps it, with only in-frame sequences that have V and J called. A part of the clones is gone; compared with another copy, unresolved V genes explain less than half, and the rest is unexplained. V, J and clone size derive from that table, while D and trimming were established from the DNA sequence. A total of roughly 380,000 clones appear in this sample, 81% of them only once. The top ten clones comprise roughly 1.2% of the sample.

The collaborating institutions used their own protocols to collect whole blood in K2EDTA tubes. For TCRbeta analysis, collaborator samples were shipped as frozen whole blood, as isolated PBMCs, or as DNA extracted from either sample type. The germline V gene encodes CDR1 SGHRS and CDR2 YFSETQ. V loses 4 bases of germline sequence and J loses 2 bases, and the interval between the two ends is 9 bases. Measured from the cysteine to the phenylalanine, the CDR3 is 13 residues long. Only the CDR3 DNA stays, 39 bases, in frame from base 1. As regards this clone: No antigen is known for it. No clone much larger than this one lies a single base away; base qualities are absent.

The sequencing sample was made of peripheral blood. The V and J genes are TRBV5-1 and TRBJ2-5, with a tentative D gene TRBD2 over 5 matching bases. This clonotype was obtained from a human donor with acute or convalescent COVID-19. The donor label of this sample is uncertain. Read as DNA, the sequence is TGCGCCAGCAGCCGGACTCTTCAAGAGACCCAGTACTTC. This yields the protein CASSRTLQETQYF.